A selection of T cell receptor beta chains follows, all from one sample in a study of blood T cell repertoires in COVID-19. TCRdb's table, derived via immunoSEQ multiplex PCR, lists solely in-frame clones and lacks some. Of roughly 190,000 clones listed, 80% to 85% were seen once; the top ten hold approximately 2.4%. The sample consisted of peripheral blood. The receptor set was obtained from a human donor with acute or convalescent COVID-19. The donor label of this sample is uncertain. Both conserved end residues are part of each CDR3. D genes are given only for firm matches. The listing skips clone size in some rows; elsewhere it reads once, few, many or a size class.

d_gene	v_gene	abundance	j_gene	CDR3aa	CDR3nt
-	TRBV7-3	-	TRBJ2-2	CASSLVGTANTGELFF	TGTGCCAGCAGCTTGGTTGGAACAGCGAACACCGGGGAGCTGTTTTTT
TRBD1	TRBV6-5	-	TRBJ1-1	CASSYSRTGGNTEAFF	TGTGCCAGCAGTTACTCCCGGACAGGGGGCAACACTGAAGCTTTCTTT
-	TRBV10-1	few	TRBJ1-5	CASSESRDNYSNQPQHF	TGCGCCAGCAGTGAGTCCCGGGACAATTATAGCAATCAGCCCCAGCATTTT
TRBD1	TRBV15	-	TRBJ1-1	CATSRDLGQGASEAFF	TGTGCCACCAGCAGAGATCTGGGACAGGGGGCGTCTGAAGCTTTCTTT
TRBD2	TRBV28	-	TRBJ2-3	CASSLGGLVGRTDTQYF	TGTGCCAGCAGTTTAGGGGGACTAGTGGGACGCACAGATACGCAGTATTTT
-	TRBV7-9	-	TRBJ2-1	CASSLAGLHNEQFF	TGTGCCAGCAGCTTAGCTGGACTACACAATGAGCAGTTCTTC
-	TRBV19	-	TRBJ1-5	CASSGGIDQPQHF	TGTGCCAGTAGTGGGGGGATCGATCAGCCCCAGCATTTT
-	TRBV7-3	-	TRBJ2-1	CASSLMASSYNEQFF	TGTGCCAGCAGCTTAATGGCAAGCTCCTACAATGAGCAGTTCTTC
TRBD1	TRBV29-1	-	TRBJ2-3	CSVEGTGRPDTQYF	TGCAGCGTTGAAGGGACAGGGAGGCCCGATACGCAGTATTTT
-	TRBV2	-	TRBJ2-7	CASSDPLSKWHYEQYF	TGTGCCAGCAGTGACCCCCTCTCCAAGTGGCACTACGAGCAGTACTTC
-	TRBV9	few	TRBJ2-1	CASSVGGDSHEQFF	TGTGCCAGCAGCGTAGGGGGGGACAGTCATGAGCAGTTCTTC
TRBD1	TRBV14	-	TRBJ1-1	CASSQVTGGRDTEAFF	TGTGCCAGCAGCCAAGTAACAGGGGGCAGGGACACTGAAGCTTTCTTT
-	TRBV7-8	-	TRBJ2-3	CASSLFGRGVADTQYF	TGTGCCAGCAGCTTATTCGGCAGGGGTGTGGCAGATACGCAGTATTTT
-	TRBV5-8	-	TRBJ1-6	CASSPRTANSPLHF	TGTGCCAGCAGCCCTCGGACAGCGAATTCACCCCTCCACTTT
TRBD2	TRBV9	-	TRBJ2-3	CASSVKTSGGAWDTQYF	TGTGCCAGCAGCGTTAAAACTAGCGGGGGGGCATGGGATACGCAGTATTTT